The 18 T cell receptor beta chains given below trace back to one sample, sequenced in a study of OX40 agonist ivuxolimab in advanced cancers. Libraries were built with the immunoSEQ multiplex PCR assay. Drawn from immuneACCESS, this table holds only the in-frame rearrangements with V and J called that TCRdb kept. Clones are partly lost; checked studies trace under half to an unresolved V gene and leave the rest unexplained. The table for this sample lists tens of thousands of clones; nearly 85% of them were counted only once. The ten largest clones take up under 13% of the sample. The source material was CD4+ or CD8+ T cells sorted from blood, sampled in a trial of the OX40 agonist ivuxolimab. All receptors derive from an adult with an advanced solid tumor such as melanoma, head and neck, liver or kidney cancer.

This clone was detected only a few times. CDR3 loop: CASSQDRDSNQPQHF. CDR3 bases: TGCGCCAGCAGCCAAGATCGGGACAGCAATCAGCCCCAGCATTTT. The V gene is TRBV4-1, the J gene TRBJ1-5, with D possibly being TRBD1 (5 bases). The CDR3 has 15 residues. Germline V lookup: CDR1 MGHRA, CDR2 YSYEKL. V dropped 0 bases and J dropped 1 base, with 7 bases sitting between them.

This sequence joins TRBV2 and TRBJ1-5, with 8 bases aligning to TRBD1. Trimming took 7 bases from V and 7 from J; bases not matched to a gene: 9. Looked up from germline, CDR1 is SNHLY and CDR2 is FYNNEI. This CDR3 has 14 residues. DNA for the CDR3: TGTGCCAGCAATTTTCAGGGGGCGGAACAGCCCCAGCATTTT. This translates into CASNFQGAEQPQHF. The variable domain in full, with the rest retrieved from reference TRBV2 and TRBJ1-5, is EPEVTQTPSHQVTQMGQEVILRCVPISNHLYFYWYRQILGQKVEFLVSFYNNEISEKSEIFDDQFSVERPDGSNFTLKIRSTKLEDSAMYFCASNFQGAEQPQHFGDGTRLSIL.

This clone was counted once. The chain has TRBV21-1 and TRBJ2-3. TRBV21-1 is given as a pseudogene. The CDR3 contains 15 residues. The CDR3 bases are TGTGCCAGCAGAGGGGGGTACCAGATCACAGATACGCAGTATTTT. Its protein is CASRGGYQITDTQYF.

The chain joins TRBV7-2 to TRBJ2-5, with a tentative D call TRBD1 (5 bases). The V end lost 1 base, the J end lost 2 bases, and 11 bases lay between the germline ends. Germline CDR1 is SGHTA and CDR2 is FQGNSA. The CDR3 is 15 residues long. The CDR3 DNA reads TGTGCCAGCAGCTTAGTCGGTACAGGACAAGAGACCCAGTACTTC. Protein product: CASSLVGTGQETQYF.

The V and J genes are TRBV19 and TRBJ1-1; D remains unclear. V lost 4 bases to trimming and J lost 1 base, with 13 bases between them. The CDR3 contains 15 residues. The germline V gene has CDR1 LNHDA and CDR2 SQIVND (reference sequence). The CDR3 DNA sequence: TGTGCCAGTAGTACCCGGGCAGAGAAGAACACTGAAGCTTTCTTT. Translating it yields CASSTRAEKNTEAFF.

The chain uses TRBV7-9 and TRBJ2-1; 7 positions match TRBD2. Trimming removed 8 bases from V and 4 bases from J; junction bases left unmatched: 11. The CDR3 runs to 15 residues. Per the germline V gene, CDR1 is SEHNR and CDR2 is FQNEAQ (reference sequence). Here the CDR3 reads CASGIPTSPYNEQFF. CDR3 DNA sequence: TGTGCCAGCGGAATACCGACTAGCCCATACAATGAGCAGTTCTTC.

The gene calls are TRBV5-1 and TRBJ1-5; D unresolved. The CDR3 loop spans 15 amino acids. Germline CDR1 and CDR2: SGHRS and YFSETQ. V was trimmed by 4 bases and J by 4 bases, leaving 15 bases between them. The chain's CDR3 is CASSQDPTSNQPQHF. The CDR3 DNA reads TGCGCCAGCAGCCAGGACCCCACCTCTAATCAGCCCCAGCATTTT.

This clone was seen only once. The rearrangement uses TRBV7-3 and TRBJ1-2; D remains ambiguous. The V end lost 1 base, the J end lost 5 bases, and 14 bases lay between the germline ends. CDR1 and CDR2 from the germline V gene are SGHTA and FQGTGA. The CDR3 runs 15 residues. The DNA of the CDR3 is TGTGCCAGCAGCTTAATCCCCGGGGTAAAATATGGCTACACCTTC. This translates into CASSLIPGVKYGYTF. Filled out from reference TRBV7-3 and TRBJ1-2, the complete variable domain reads GAGVSQTPSNKVTEKGKYVELRCDPISGHTALYWYRQSLGQGPEFLIYFQGTGAADDSGLPNDRFFAVRPEGSVSTLKIQRTERGDSAVYLCASSLIPGVKYGYTFGSGTRLTVV.

This chain uses TRBV19 with TRBJ2-2, with TRBD1 identical over 11 bases. V lost 7 bases to trimming and J lost 6 bases; unmatched junction nucleotides: 7. This CDR3 comprises 15 residues. CDR1 is LNHDA and CDR2 is SQIVND in the germline V gene (reference sequence). The chain's CDR3 is CASMWTGGDAGELFF. As DNA, the CDR3 is TGTGCCAGTATGTGGACAGGGGGCGACGCCGGGGAGCTGTTTTTT.

This clone appeared once. The CDR3 nucleotides are TGCACCAGCAGCCAATGGGGGATAGGGGAGGTAACTCAAGAGACCCAGTACTTC. Residues: CTSSQWGIGEVTQETQYF. This chain links TRBV1 with TRBJ2-5; the table names TRBD2, a call not compared with the DNA. TRBV1 is assigned pseudogene status. CDR3 size: 18 residues.

V usage is TRBV11-1 and J usage is TRBJ2-5; 8 bases are shared with TRBD1. The germline V gene has CDR1 SGHAT and CDR2 FQDESV (reference sequence). CDR3 size: 13 residues. CDR3 in DNA: TGTGCAACCCAGACAGGGGCCCAAGAGACCCAGTACTTC. Translated: CATQTGAQETQYF.

This clone has more than one count but fewer than ten. This sequence joins TRBV19 and TRBJ1-1; the D gene is possibly TRBD1 (6 bases). Germline CDR1 is LNHDA and CDR2 is SQIVND (reference sequence). The CDR3 is 15 amino acids. V was pared by 7 bases and J by 5 bases, with 20 bases between. The CDR3 here is CASTDWGRGGTEAFF. Here the CDR3 DNA reads TGTGCCAGTACCGACTGGGGGCGGGGAGGGACTGAAGCTTTCTTT.

The rearrangement joins TRBV9 to TRBJ1-5; possibly TRBD1 for D (5 bases). V dropped 4 bases and J dropped 3 bases, with 14 bases sitting between them. Germline V gene lookup returns CDR1 SGDLS and CDR2 YYNGEE. This CDR3 contains 15 residues. In DNA, the CDR3 is TGTGCCAGCAGCCGGGACGCTCAGTACAATCAGCCCCAGCATTTT. Translated: CASSRDAQYNQPQHF. The full variable domain, its missing parts supplied by reference TRBV9 and TRBJ1-5, is DSGVTQTPKHLITATGQRVTLRCSPRSGDLSVYWYQQSLDQGLQFLIQYYNGEERAKGNILERFSAQQFPDLHSELNLSSLELGDSALYFCASSRDAQYNQPQHFGDGTRLSIL.

This sequence joins TRBV28 and TRBJ2-7; 7 bases are shared with TRBD1. V dropped 5 bases and J dropped 3; count of bases not matched to a gene: 7. Per the germline V gene, CDR1 is MDHEN and CDR2 is SYDVKM. The CDR3 is 14 amino acids. CDR3 region: CASSPQTGNYEQYF. As DNA, the CDR3 is TGTGCCAGCAGTCCCCAGACAGGGAACTACGAGCAGTACTTC.

This clone has just one count. The V call is TRBV5-1, the J call TRBJ2-7; 7 bases map to TRBD1. The CDR3 spans 14 residues. The J segment lost 4 bases and the V segment lost 4 bases, leaving 8 bases of the junction unmatched. Germline-derived CDR1 and CDR2 are SGHRS and YFSETQ. The chain's CDR3 is CASSGWTGPYEQYV. The CDR3, as DNA: TGCGCCAGCAGCGGGTGGACAGGTCCTTACGAGCAGTACGTC.

V and J are TRBV2 and TRBJ2-2; weak D call: TRBD1 (5 bases). V shed 5 bases and J shed 1 base, with 8 bases lying between them. CDR1 is SNHLY, CDR2 FYNNEI, per germline. The CDR3 extends over 14 amino acids. As DNA, the CDR3 is TGTGCCAGCAGTCTCGACAGGAACACCGGGGAGCTGTTTTTT. It is translated as CASSLDRNTGELFF.

The chain carries TRBV5-1 and TRBJ1-1, with D unclear. Trimming shortened V by 0 bases and J by 4 bases, and 10 bases separated the two germline ends. Germline CDR1 reads SGHRS; CDR2 reads YFSETQ. The CDR3 spans 14 residues. CDR3 loop: CASSLGDSGTEAFF. CDR3 nucleotide sequence: TGCGCCAGCAGCTTGGGGGATTCGGGCACTGAAGCTTTCTTT. The full variable domain, in which reference TRBV5-1 and TRBJ1-1 provide the parts outside the CDR3, is KAGVTQTPRYLIKTRGQQVTLSCSPISGHRSVSWYQQTPGQGLQFLFEYFSETQRNKGNFPGRFSGRQFSNSRSEMNVSTLELGDSALYLCASSLGDSGTEAFFGQGTRLTVV.

J is TRBJ2-3 and V is TRBV7-2; D might be TRBD2 (6 bases). V lost 8 bases to trimming and J lost 0 bases, with 12 bases between them. This CDR3 contains 14 residues. The germline gives CDR1 SGHTA, CDR2 FQGNSA. Here the CDR3 DNA reads TGTGCCAGCGCCCCCGGGGGTAGCACAGATACGCAGTATTTT. Translating it yields CASAPGGSTDTQYF.